One sample yielded the 12 T cell receptor beta chains listed below, sequenced in a study of T cells in Graves' hyperthyroidism and ophthalmopathy. TCR beta CDR3 regions were amplified from RNA transcripts. Researchers ran a first-round RT-PCR on the TCR CDR3 using the HTBI primer set. TCRdb passed the multiplex PCR reads through MiXCR, listing each CDR3 protein once. This table holds fewer than 550,000 distinct CDR3 sequences, 15% to 19% found once. Input material: blood. The receptors were gathered from a young woman with Graves' hyperthyroidism.

A few counts support this clonotype. This chain joins TRBV7-6 and TRBJ1-1, with D maybe TRBD1 (5 bases). V dropped 1 base and J dropped 6 bases, with 12 bases sitting between them. Germline-derived CDR1 and CDR2 are SGHVS and FNYEAQ. The CDR3 spans 14 residues. CDR3 amino acids: CASSLVRGEAEAFF. The CDR3 DNA reads as TGTGCCAGCAGCTTAGTAAGGGGTGAGGCTGAAGCTTTCTTT.

The chain combines TRBV29-1 with TRBJ2-2; D unclear. CDR3 length equals 11 residues. CDR1 is SQVTM, CDR2 ANQGSEA, per germline. This CDR3 reads CTFHPDSELFF. The CDR3 DNA is TGCACCTTTCACCCTGACTCGGAGCTGTTTTTT.

About this clonotype itself: Being one base from a much bigger clone, this may be a read error. The chain is built from TRBV28 and TRBJ1-5; weak D call: TRBD1 (5 bases). V was cut by 2 bases and J by 7 bases, with 12 bases left in between. Germline CDR1 is MDHEN and CDR2 is SYDVKM. CDR3 length: 14 amino acids. CDR3 protein: CASSLAGTEQPQHF. The CDR3, as DNA: TGTGCCAGCAGTTTAGCAGGGACGGAGCAGCCCCAGCATTTT. The full variable domain, its missing parts supplied by reference TRBV28 and TRBJ1-5, is DVKVTQSSRYLVKRTGEKVFLECVQDMDHENMFWYRQDPGLGLRLIYFSYDVKMKEKGDIPEGYSVSREKKERFSLILESASTNQTSMYLCASSLAGTEQPQHFGDGTRLSIL.

V and J are TRBV6-2 or TRBV6-3 and TRBJ2-7; tentative D call: TRBD2 (6 bases). The germline V and J ends were trimmed by 3 bases and 1 base, with 13 bases remaining between them. Germline CDR1 MNHEY, CDR2 SVGEGT. The length of the CDR3 is 15 residues. CDR3 in DNA: TGTGCCAGCAGTTATTCGAGCGGGCATTCCTACGAGCAGTACTTC. Protein product: CASSYSSGHSYEQYF.

The genes are TRBV7-9 and TRBJ2-4; 11 bases are shared with TRBD2. Germline V gives CDR1 SEHNR, CDR2 FQNEAQ (reference sequence). V gave up 3 bases and J gave up 2 bases; unmatched junction bases: 6. The CDR3 runs 17 residues. The CDR3 nucleotides read TGTGCCAGCAGCTTCGGGACTAGCGGAAAGACCAAAAACATTCAGTACTTC. Residues: CASSFGTSGKTKNIQYF. Based on the CDR3 plus reference TRBV7-9 and TRBJ2-4, the full variable domain is DTGVSQNPRHKITKRGQNVTFRCDPISEHNRLYWYRQTLGQGPEFLTYFQNEAQLEKSRLLSDRFSAERPKGSFSTLEIQRTEQGDSAMYLCASSFGTSGKTKNIQYFGAGTRLSVL.

The CDR3 region is CSVVRDRVRGGYTF. CDR3 nucleotide sequence: TGCAGCGTTGTAAGGGACAGGGTGCGTGGTGGCTACACCTTC. This chain joins TRBV29-1 and TRBJ1-2; 9 bases match TRBD1. CDR3 length: 14 residues. Germline assignment: CDR1 SQVTM and CDR2 ANQGSEA. Losses at the gene ends were 4 bases for V and 7 bases for J; bases not matched to a gene: 10.

This clonotype turned up a few times. The V gene is TRBV24-1, the J gene TRBJ2-5, with TRBD2 matching over 12 bases. This CDR3 has 15 amino acids. Germline CDR1 and CDR2: KGHDR and SFDVKD. V shed 4 bases and J 5 bases; nucleotides not matched to a gene: 4. The CDR3 here is CATSETLAGGETQYF. DNA for the CDR3: TGTGCCACCAGTGAGACCCTAGCGGGAGGGGAGACCCAGTACTTC.

This clonotype came up many times. The chain couples TRBV3-1 to TRBJ2-2, with 7 bases that match TRBD1. The length of the CDR3 is 20 residues. The germline CDR1 and CDR2 sequences are LGHDT and YNNKEL (reference sequence). Unmatched junction bases numbered 21, after V lost 2 bases and J lost 6 bases. The CDR3 sequence is CASSQKGRTGQVRESGELFF. The CDR3 DNA sequence: TGTGCCAGCAGCCAAAAAGGGAGAACCGGACAGGTTCGTGAGTCCGGGGAGCTGTTTTTT. The full variable domain, in which reference TRBV3-1 and TRBJ2-2 provide the parts outside the CDR3, is DTAVSQTPKYLVTQMGNDKSIKCEQNLGHDTMYWYKQDSKKFLKIMFSYNNKELIINETVPNRFSPKSPDKAHLNLHINSLELGDSAVYFCASSQKGRTGQVRESGELFFGEGSRLTVL.

This clonotype was recorded a few times. The V call is TRBV24-1, the J call TRBJ2-1; 8 nucleotides agree with TRBD2. Germline CDR1 reads KGHDR; CDR2 reads SFDVKD. The ends lost 6 bases at V and 4 bases at J; junction bases unmatched: 7. The length of the CDR3 is 15 residues. CDR3 coding DNA: TGTGCCACCAGTAGCACTAGCGGCTTGTACAATGAGCAGTTCTTC. It specifies CATSSTSGLYNEQFF.

Points on this clonotype: Being one base from a much bigger clone, this may be a read error. This chain connects TRBV12-5 to TRBJ1-1; D uncertain. Trimming pared 2 bases from V and 3 bases from J, leaving 7 bases between. CDR1 and CDR2 (germline): LGHNT, FRNRAP. The CDR3 extends over 13 amino acids. Here the CDR3 DNA reads TGTGCTAGTGGTTTGACGCGGGACACTGAAGCTTTCTTT. Translated: CASGLTRDTEAFF.

Many counts were recorded for this clonotype. This chain connects TRBV7-2 to TRBJ2-1; tentatively, D is TRBD2 (6 bases). This CDR3 contains 16 residues. Trimming removed 2 bases at V and 0 bases at J, with 11 bases between. Germline CDR1 is SGHTA and CDR2 is FQGNSA. The CDR3, as DNA: TGTGCCAGCAGCTTATTACGGGGGAGCTCCTACAATGAGCAGTTCTTC. The encoded protein is CASSLLRGSSYNEQFF.

With respect to this clonotype: One end of the junction fails to match germline, which may point to a read error. The chain combines TRBV7-2 with TRBJ1-1, with D possibly being TRBD1 (5 bases). The CDR3 runs to 14 residues. CDR1 is SGHTA and CDR2 is FQGNSA in the germline V gene. The CDR3 DNA sequence: TGTGCCAGCAGCAAGGGGAATTGGAACGCTGAAGCTTTCTTT. It translates to CASSKGNWNAEAFF.